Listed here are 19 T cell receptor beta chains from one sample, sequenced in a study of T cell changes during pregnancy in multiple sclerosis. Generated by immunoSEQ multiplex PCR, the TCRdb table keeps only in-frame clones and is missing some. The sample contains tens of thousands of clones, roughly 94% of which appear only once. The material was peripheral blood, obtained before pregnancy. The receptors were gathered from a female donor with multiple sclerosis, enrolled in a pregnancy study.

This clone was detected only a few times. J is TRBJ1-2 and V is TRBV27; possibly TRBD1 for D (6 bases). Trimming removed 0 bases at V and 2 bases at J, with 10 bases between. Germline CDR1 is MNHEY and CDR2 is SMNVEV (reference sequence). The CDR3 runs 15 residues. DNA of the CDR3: TGTGCCAGCAGTTTATCTGGACAGTTCAACTATGGCTACACCTTC. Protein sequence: CASSLSGQFNYGYTF.

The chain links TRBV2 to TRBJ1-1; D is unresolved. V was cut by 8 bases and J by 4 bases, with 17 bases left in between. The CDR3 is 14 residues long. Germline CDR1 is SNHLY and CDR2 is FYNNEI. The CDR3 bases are TGTGCCAGCGGATTAGGCGGGGTGGGCACTGAAGCTTTCTTT. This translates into CASGLGGVGTEAFF. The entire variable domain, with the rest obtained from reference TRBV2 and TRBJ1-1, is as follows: EPEVTQTPSHQVTQMGQEVILRCVPISNHLYFYWYRQILGQKVEFLVSFYNNEISEKSEIFDDQFSVERPDGSNFTLKIRSTKLEDSAMYFCASGLGGVGTEAFFGQGTRLTVV.

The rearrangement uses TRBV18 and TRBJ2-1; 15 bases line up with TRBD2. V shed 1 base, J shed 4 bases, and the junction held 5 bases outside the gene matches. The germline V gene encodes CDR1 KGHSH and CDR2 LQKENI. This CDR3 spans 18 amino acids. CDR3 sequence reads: CASSPQRTSGGDYNEQFF. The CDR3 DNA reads TGTGCCAGCTCACCACAACGGACTAGCGGGGGGGATTACAATGAGCAGTTCTTC.

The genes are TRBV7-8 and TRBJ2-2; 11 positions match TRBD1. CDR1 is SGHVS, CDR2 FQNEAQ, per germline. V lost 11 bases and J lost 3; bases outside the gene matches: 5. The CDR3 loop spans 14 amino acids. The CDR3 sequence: CAGGQGAYTGELFF. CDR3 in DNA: TGTGCCGGCGGACAGGGGGCCTACACCGGGGAGCTGTTTTTT.

DNA for the CDR3: TGTGCCAGCAGCTATCGGACTAGCGGAACCTACGAGCAGTACTTC. Protein product: CASSYRTSGTYEQYF. The chain carries TRBV7-8 and TRBJ2-7; 10 bases align to TRBD2. From germline, CDR1 is SGHVS and CDR2 FQNEAQ. This CDR3 is built from 15 residues. V lost 4 bases and J lost 2; bases outside the gene matches: 5.

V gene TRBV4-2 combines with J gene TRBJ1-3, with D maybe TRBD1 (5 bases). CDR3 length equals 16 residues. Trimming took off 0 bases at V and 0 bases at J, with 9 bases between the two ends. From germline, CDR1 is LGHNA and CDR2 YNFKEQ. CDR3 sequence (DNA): TGTGCCAGCAGCCAAGAGGAACAGGTCTCTGGAAACACCATATATTTT. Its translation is CASSQEEQVSGNTIYF.

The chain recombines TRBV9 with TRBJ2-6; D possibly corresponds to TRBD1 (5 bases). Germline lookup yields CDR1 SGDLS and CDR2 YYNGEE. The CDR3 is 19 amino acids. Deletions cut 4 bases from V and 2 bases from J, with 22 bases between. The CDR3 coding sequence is TGTGCCAGCAGCCAACCTCGAGAAGGGGAAGCGACTGGGGCCAACGTCCTGACTTTC. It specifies CASSQPREGEATGANVLTF.

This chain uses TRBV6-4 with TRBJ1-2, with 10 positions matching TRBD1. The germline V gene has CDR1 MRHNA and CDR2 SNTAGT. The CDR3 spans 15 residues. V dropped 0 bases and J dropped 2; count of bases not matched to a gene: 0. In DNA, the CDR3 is TGTGCCAGCAGTGACTCGACAGGGGGCAACTATGGCTACACCTTC. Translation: CASSDSTGGNYGYTF.

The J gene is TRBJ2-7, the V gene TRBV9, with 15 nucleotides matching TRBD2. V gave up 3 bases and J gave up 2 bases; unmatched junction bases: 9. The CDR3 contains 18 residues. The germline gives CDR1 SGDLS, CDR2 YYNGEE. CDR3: CASSASGTSGGLTYEQYF. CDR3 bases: TGTGCCAGCAGCGCCTCCGGGACTAGCGGGGGGCTTACCTACGAGCAGTACTTC. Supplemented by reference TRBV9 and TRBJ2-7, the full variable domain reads DSGVTQTPKHLITATGQRVTLRCSPRSGDLSVYWYQQSLDQGLQFLIQYYNGEERAKGNILERFSAQQFPDLHSELNLSSLELGDSALYFCASSASGTSGGLTYEQYFGPGTRLTVT.

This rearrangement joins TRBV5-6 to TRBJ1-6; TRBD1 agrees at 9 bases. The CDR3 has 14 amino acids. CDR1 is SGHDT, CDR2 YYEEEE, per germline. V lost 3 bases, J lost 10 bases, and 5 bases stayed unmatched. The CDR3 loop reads CASSWGTGQSPLHF. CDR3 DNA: TGTGCCAGCAGCTGGGGGACAGGGCAGTCACCCCTCCACTTT.

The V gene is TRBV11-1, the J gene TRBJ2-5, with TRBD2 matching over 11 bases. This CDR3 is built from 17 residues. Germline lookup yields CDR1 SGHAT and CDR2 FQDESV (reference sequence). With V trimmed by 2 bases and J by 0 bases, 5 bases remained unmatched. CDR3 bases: TGTGCCAGCAGCTTATCCTTAGCGGGGGGGAACCAAGAGACCCAGTACTTC. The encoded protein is CASSLSLAGGNQETQYF.

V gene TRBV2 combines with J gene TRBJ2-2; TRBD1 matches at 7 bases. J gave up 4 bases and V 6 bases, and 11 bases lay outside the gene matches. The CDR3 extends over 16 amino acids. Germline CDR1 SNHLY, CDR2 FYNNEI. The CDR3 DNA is TGTGCCAGCAGCCATCAACCGGGACAGCGCACCGGGGAGCTGTTTTTT. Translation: CASSHQPGQRTGELFF.

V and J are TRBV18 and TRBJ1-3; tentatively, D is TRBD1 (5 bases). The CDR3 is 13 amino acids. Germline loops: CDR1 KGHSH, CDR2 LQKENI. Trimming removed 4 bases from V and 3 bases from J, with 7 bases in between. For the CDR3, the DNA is TGTGCCAGCTCACTAGACAGTGGAAACACCATATATTTT. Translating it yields CASSLDSGNTIYF. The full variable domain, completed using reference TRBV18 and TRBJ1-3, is NAGVMQNPRHLVRRRGQEARLRCSPMKGHSHVYWYRQLPEEGLKFMVYLQKENIIDESGMPKERFSAEFPKEGPSILRIQQVVRGDSAAYFCASSLDSGNTIYFGEGSWLTVV.

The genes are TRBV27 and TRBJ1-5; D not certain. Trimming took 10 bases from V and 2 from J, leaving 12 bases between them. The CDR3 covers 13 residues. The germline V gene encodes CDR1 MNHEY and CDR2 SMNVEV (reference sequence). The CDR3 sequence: CATQSSGNQPQHF. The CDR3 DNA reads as TGTGCCACCCAATCTTCAGGCAATCAGCCCCAGCATTTT.

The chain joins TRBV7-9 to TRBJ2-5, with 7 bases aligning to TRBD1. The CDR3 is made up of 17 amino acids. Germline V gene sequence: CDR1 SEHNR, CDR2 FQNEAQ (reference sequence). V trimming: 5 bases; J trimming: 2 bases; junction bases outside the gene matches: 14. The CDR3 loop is CASSPTSLGRGQETQYF. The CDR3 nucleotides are TGTGCCAGCAGCCCTACAAGCCTCGGCAGGGGGCAAGAGACCCAGTACTTC. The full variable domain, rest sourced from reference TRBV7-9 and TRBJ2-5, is DTGVSQNPRHKITKRGQNVTFRCDPISEHNRLYWYRQTLGQGPEFLTYFQNEAQLEKSRLLSDRFSAERPKGSFSTLEIQRTEQGDSAMYLCASSPTSLGRGQETQYFGPGTRLLVL.

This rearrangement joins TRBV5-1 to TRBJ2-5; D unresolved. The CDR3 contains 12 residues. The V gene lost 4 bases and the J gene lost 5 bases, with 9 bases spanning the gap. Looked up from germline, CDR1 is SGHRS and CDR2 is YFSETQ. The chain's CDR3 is CASSDGLETQYF. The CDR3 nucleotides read TGCGCCAGCAGCGACGGGTTGGAGACCCAGTACTTC.

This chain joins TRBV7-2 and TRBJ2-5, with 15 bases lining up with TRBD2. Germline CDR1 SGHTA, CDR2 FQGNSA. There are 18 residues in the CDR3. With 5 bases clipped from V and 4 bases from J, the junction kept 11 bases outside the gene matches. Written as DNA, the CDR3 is TGTGCCAGCAGCCCTAGGGGGACTAGCGGGGGGAAAGGAGAGACCCAGTACTTC. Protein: CASSPRGTSGGKGETQYF.

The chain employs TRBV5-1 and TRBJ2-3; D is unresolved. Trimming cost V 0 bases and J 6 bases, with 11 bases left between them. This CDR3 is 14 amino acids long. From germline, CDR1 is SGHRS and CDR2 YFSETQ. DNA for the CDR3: TGCGCCAGCAGCTTGGTCCAGGATTGGGATACGCAGTATTTT. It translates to CASSLVQDWDTQYF.

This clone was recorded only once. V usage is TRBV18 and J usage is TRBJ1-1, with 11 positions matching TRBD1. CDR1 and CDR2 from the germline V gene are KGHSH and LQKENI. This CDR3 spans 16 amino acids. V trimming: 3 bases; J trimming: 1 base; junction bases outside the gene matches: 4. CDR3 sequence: CASSPGTGGRNTEAFF. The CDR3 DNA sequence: TGTGCCAGCTCACCCGGGACAGGGGGAAGGAACACTGAAGCTTTCTTT.